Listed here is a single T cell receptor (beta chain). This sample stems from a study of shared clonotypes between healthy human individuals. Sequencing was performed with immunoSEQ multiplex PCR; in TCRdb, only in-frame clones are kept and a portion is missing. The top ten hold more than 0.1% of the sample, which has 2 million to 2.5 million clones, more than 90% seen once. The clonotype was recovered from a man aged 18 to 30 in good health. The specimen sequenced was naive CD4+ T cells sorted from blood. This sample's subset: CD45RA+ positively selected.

CDR3 in DNA: TGTGCCATCAGTGTGCTTAGCGGGGGGTACAATGAGCAGTTCTTC. Amino acids: CAISVLSGGYNEQFF. This rearrangement joins TRBV10-3 to TRBJ2-1; 10 nucleotides agree with TRBD2. In germline, CDR1 is ENHRY, CDR2 SYGVKD. With V trimmed by 4 bases and J by 4 bases, 4 bases remained unmatched. The CDR3 contains 15 residues.